The 29 T cell receptor beta chains in this list originate from one sample, sequenced in a study of T-cell reconstitution after alpha-beta-depleted transplantation in children. The TCRbeta library was prepared with unique molecular identifiers. In TCRdb, the PCR reads were re-called with MiXCR into one record per CDR3 protein. Among approximately 200,000 distinct CDR3 sequences listed, about 14% were seen once. Sample: PBMCs from the stem cell graft donor, taken from the stem cell graft. The receptors were gathered from a human donor who donated a stem cell graft to a child with acute lymphoblastic leukemia.

This clonotype has a count of ten or more. The genes are TRBV5-5 and TRBJ2-7, with no clear D. Trimming cost V 3 bases and J 7 bases, with 14 bases left between them. CDR3 length: 13 amino acids. CDR1 SGHKS and CDR2 YYEKEE come from the germline V gene (reference sequence). The CDR3, as DNA: TGTGCCAGCAGCTCCATAGTATCCGATGAGCAGTACTTC. Residues: CASSSIVSDEQYF.

This clonotype came up many times. J is TRBJ2-1 and V is TRBV5-1; D gene unclear. CDR1 SGHRS and CDR2 YFSETQ come from the germline V gene. With 5 bases removed from V and 5 bases from J, the gap between germline ends came to 14 bases. This CDR3 has 14 residues. The CDR3 loop is CASRPEGPDNEQFF. CDR3 DNA: TGCGCCAGCAGACCTGAAGGGCCCGACAATGAGCAGTTCTTC.

About this clonotype itself: A single base separates this from a much larger clone, so it may be a read error. This is likely a read error, given that the CDR3 carries no conserved phenylalanine or tryptophan at its end. This chain's CDR3 is CASSLRPGELYNEQFL. The DNA for the CDR3 is TGCGCCAGCAGCTTAAGGCCGGGGGAACTTTACAATGAGCAGTTCTTA. The rearrangement joins TRBV5-1 to TRBJ2-1; D possibly corresponds to TRBD2 (6 bases). Looked up from germline, CDR1 is SGHRS and CDR2 is YFSETQ. The CDR3 is 16 residues long. V lost 2 bases to trimming and J lost 4 bases, with 16 bases between them.

This clonotype was seen more than once but under ten times. The chain recombines TRBV5-1 with TRBJ2-1; a possible D gene is TRBD2 (6 bases). V dropped 0 bases and J dropped 6 bases, with 25 bases sitting between them. This CDR3 has 19 amino acids. Germline V CDR1 and CDR2: SGHRS, YFSETQ. The CDR3 sequence is CASSLDGLPGVADFNEQFF. The CDR3 nucleotides are TGCGCCAGCAGCTTGGACGGACTCCCGGGGGTAGCGGATTTCAATGAGCAGTTCTTC.

At least ten counts were recorded for this clonotype. The chain is built from TRBV10-3 and TRBJ1-1, with D perhaps matching TRBD1 (5 bases). Germline CDR1 reads ENHRY; CDR2 reads SYGVKD. Trimming pared 1 base from V and 5 bases from J, leaving 11 bases between. The CDR3 consists of 14 residues. CDR3: CAISEYAGETEAFF. The CDR3 DNA reads as TGTGCCATCAGTGAGTATGCGGGGGAAACTGAAGCTTTCTTT.

At least ten counts were recorded for this clonotype. Written as DNA, the CDR3 is TGCGCCAGCAGCTTGACGGTGACAGGGGGCTTGGAGACCCAGTACTTC. This gives the protein CASSLTVTGGLETQYF. The V gene is TRBV5-1, the J gene TRBJ2-5; the match to TRBD1 covers 10 bases. This CDR3 has 16 amino acids. After removal of 1 base from V and 5 bases from J, the junction contained 8 bases not matched to a gene. Germline assignment: CDR1 SGHRS and CDR2 YFSETQ.

This clonotype was found many times. The rearrangement links TRBV5-1 to TRBJ1-4, with D possibly TRBD1 on 6 matching bases. The CDR3 spans 15 residues. The V gene's germline CDR1 is SGHRS and CDR2 YFSETQ. Trimming removed 1 base at V and 5 bases at J, with 12 bases between. CDR3 in DNA: TGCGCCAGCAGCTTGAAACAGGGAAGGAATGAAAAACTGTTTTTT. Translating gives CASSLKQGRNEKLFF.

This clonotype was seen at least ten times. The gene calls are TRBV12-3 or TRBV12-4 and TRBJ1-5; TRBD1 agrees at 12 bases. This CDR3 is built from 16 residues. Trimming cost V 3 bases and J 4 bases; bases outside gene matches: 4. CDR3 protein: CASSLGQGAGNQPQHF. In DNA form, the CDR3 reads TGTGCCAGCAGTTTGGGACAGGGGGCTGGGAATCAGCCCCAGCATTTT.

The rearrangement uses TRBV2 and TRBJ1-5; 7 bases line up with TRBD1. J was trimmed by 6 bases and V by 0 bases; bases with no gene match: 11. CDR3 length equals 17 residues. Germline V gene sequence: CDR1 SNHLY, CDR2 FYNNEI. CDR3 sequence (DNA): TGTGCCAGCAGTGAAGCCTCGACAGGGCGGGGCGGTCAGCCCCAGCATTTT. Its translation is CASSEASTGRGGQPQHF.

The chain links TRBV20-1 to TRBJ1-2; D ambiguous. Germline CDR1 is DFQATT and CDR2 is SNEGSKA (reference sequence). The CDR3 length is 13 residues. V gave up 6 bases and J gave up 3 bases, with 14 bases separating them. The CDR3 here is CSARMTGDYGYTF. DNA for the CDR3: TGCAGTGCCCGAATGACCGGGGACTATGGCTACACCTTC.

This clonotype has more than one count but fewer than ten. This sequence joins TRBV20-1 and TRBJ2-3, with 7 bases aligning to TRBD2. After removal of 0 bases from V and 6 bases from J, the junction contained 15 bases not matched to a gene. The CDR3 loop spans 17 amino acids. Germline V gene sequence: CDR1 DFQATT, CDR2 SNEGSKA (reference sequence). Here the CDR3 reads CSAREPGRGRLIDTQYF. The CDR3 DNA is TGCAGTGCTAGAGAGCCTGGACGCGGGAGATTGATCGATACGCAGTATTTT.

This clonotype was seen only a few times. The chain carries TRBV27 and TRBJ1-2, with D possibly TRBD1 on 5 matching bases. Trimming took 4 bases from V and 3 from J, leaving 12 bases between them. This CDR3 spans 14 amino acids. Germline CDR1 reads MNHEY; CDR2 reads SMNVEV (reference sequence). The CDR3 DNA follows: TGTGCCAGCAGTTACGGGGCAAACTACTATGGCTACACCTTC. It is translated as CASSYGANYYGYTF.

The CDR3 nucleotides are TGTGCCAGCAGGGGGGGACTAGCGGGAGTGGACACCGGGGAGCTGTTTTTT. It is translated as CASRGGLAGVDTGELFF. The V gene is TRBV28, the J gene TRBJ2-2, with 14 bases matching TRBD2. The CDR3 is 17 amino acids. Germline-derived CDR1 and CDR2 are MDHEN and SYDVKM. With V trimmed by 6 bases and J by 3 bases, 6 bases remained unmatched.

This clonotype was seen at least ten times. V usage is TRBV5-1 and J usage is TRBJ1-1; D gene uncertain. The CDR3 consists of 14 residues. Germline CDR1 reads SGHRS; CDR2 reads YFSETQ. V lost 4 bases and J 0 bases, leaving 10 bases between the germline ends. The CDR3 reads CASSIQGMNTEAFF. The CDR3 DNA follows: TGCGCCAGCAGCATACAAGGCATGAACACTGAAGCTTTCTTT.

This clonotype appeared a few times. The chain employs TRBV25-1 and TRBJ1-5; 8 nucleotides line up with TRBD1. Germline CDR1 reads MGHDK; CDR2 reads SYGVNS. The length of the CDR3 is 16 residues. V lost 1 base, J lost 2 bases, and 4 bases stayed unmatched. The CDR3 region has the DNA TGTGCCAGCAGTGAATCGGACAGGGAGGGCAATCAGCCCCAGCATTTT. It codes for CASSESDREGNQPQHF.

Details on this clonotype: A read error is possible here, since a much larger clone lies one base away. This chain joins TRBV29-1 and TRBJ1-1; D not resolved. The CDR3 extends over 12 amino acids. In germline, CDR1 is SQVTM, CDR2 ANQGSEA. V lost 7 bases, J lost 1 base, and 10 bases lay in between. CDR3 coding DNA: TGCAGCGCTGCGATTCCGAACACTGAAGCTTTCTTT. It yields the protein CSAAIPNTEAFF.

This clonotype was detected many times. V is TRBV5-6 and J is TRBJ2-7; perhaps D is TRBD1 or TRBD2 (5 bases each). V lost 4 bases to trimming and J lost 5 bases, with 19 bases between them. This CDR3 spans 15 amino acids. Germline loops: CDR1 SGHDT, CDR2 YYEEEE. The CDR3 DNA reads as TGTGCCAGCAGCCCCCCCGCGATGGGGGAGCACGAGCAGTACTTC. Translating gives CASSPPAMGEHEQYF.

This clonotype has ten or more counts. J is TRBJ2-7 and V is TRBV5-1, with TRBD1 as a possible D gene (6 bases). This CDR3 contains 15 residues. Trimming took off 2 bases at V and 0 bases at J, with 12 bases between the two ends. Germline lookup yields CDR1 SGHRS and CDR2 YFSETQ. CDR3 residues: CASSFTGISSYEQYF. In nucleotides, the CDR3 is TGCGCCAGCAGCTTCACAGGGATTAGCTCCTACGAGCAGTACTTC.

This clonotype was seen at least ten times. J is TRBJ1-6 and V is TRBV7-8; perhaps TRBD1 as D (5 bases). The CDR3 has 17 residues. CDR1 SGHVS and CDR2 FQNEAQ come from the germline V gene. The V and J ends lost 5 bases and 1 base respectively, with 15 bases between them. The CDR3 nucleotides are TGTGCCAGCAGCCCACCAGGGAGGGGATCCTATAATTCACCCCTCCACTTT. Translation gives CASSPPGRGSYNSPLHF.

In the case of this clonotype: A much larger clone lies one base from this, so it may be a read error. This chain connects TRBV6-1 to TRBJ2-1, with 8 bases that match TRBD2. CDR1 MNHNS and CDR2 SASEGT come from the germline V gene. V gave up 6 bases and J gave up 9 bases; unmatched junction bases: 10. The CDR3 consists of 14 residues. The CDR3, as DNA: TGTGCCAGCAGCCCCGGACTAGCCAACACTGAGCAGTTCTTC. Translated: CASSPGLANTEQFF.

This clonotype was seen many times. The chain uses TRBV20-1 and TRBJ2-1; D is uncertain. The germline CDR1 and CDR2 sequences are DFQATT and SNEGSKA (reference sequence). The CDR3 totals 14 residues. The V and J ends lost 1 base and 2 bases respectively, with 9 bases between them. The CDR3 region has the DNA TGCAGTGCTAGAGTGCATAACCCCTACAATGAGCAGTTCTTC. This encodes CSARVHNPYNEQFF.

The sample holds many counts of this clonotype. The chain combines TRBV5-1 with TRBJ2-4; possibly TRBD1 for D (6 bases). Germline lookup yields CDR1 SGHRS and CDR2 YFSETQ. This CDR3 spans 15 amino acids. V lost 0 bases and J 2 bases, leaving 9 bases between the germline ends. In nucleotides, the CDR3 is TGCGCCAGCAGCTTGGAATGGGGGCCCAAAAACATTCAGTACTTC. It specifies CASSLEWGPKNIQYF.

This clonotype occurred many times. This chain joins TRBV3-1 and TRBJ2-2; 7 positions match TRBD1. The CDR3 is 19 residues long. J gave up 4 bases and V 0 bases, and 14 bases lay outside the gene matches. Germline V gene data show CDR1 as LGHDT and CDR2 as YNNKEL (reference sequence). The CDR3 sequence is CASSQEVTGTAEPTGELFF. DNA for the CDR3: TGTGCCAGCAGCCAAGAAGTCACCGGGACAGCTGAACCCACCGGGGAGCTGTTTTTT.

In its sample, this clonotype was seen many times. The chain uses TRBV5-1 and TRBJ2-1, with D perhaps TRBD1 or TRBD2 (5 bases each). Germline V CDR1 and CDR2: SGHRS, YFSETQ. Deletions cut 7 bases from V and 6 bases from J, with 20 bases between. The CDR3 runs 15 residues. CDR3 amino acids: CASGTDGATFNEQFF. The DNA of the CDR3 is TGCGCCAGCGGGACGGACGGGGCCACATTCAATGAGCAGTTCTTC. Filled out from reference TRBV5-1 and TRBJ2-1, the complete variable domain reads KAGVTQTPRYLIKTRGQQVTLSCSPISGHRSVSWYQQTPGQGLQFLFEYFSETQRNKGNFPGRFSGRQFSNSRSEMNVSTLELGDSALYLCASGTDGATFNEQFFGPGTRLTVL.

This clonotype was seen repeatedly, ten times or more. Relative to the germline gene, one junction end is altered; a read error may explain this. J is TRBJ2-1 and V is TRBV29-1; 10 nucleotides line up with TRBD2. Looked up from germline, CDR1 is SQVTM and CDR2 is ANQGSEA. This CDR3 contains 13 residues. The CDR3 reads CSVEAKRLAGAIF. DNA for the CDR3: TGCAGCGTTGAAGCCAAAAGGCTAGCGGGAGCAATCTTC.

This clonotype was detected ten times or more. This chain links TRBV5-1 with TRBJ2-1; D call uncertain. The CDR3 totals 16 residues. Germline V gene lookup returns CDR1 SGHRS and CDR2 YFSETQ. V shed 4 bases and J shed 0 bases, with 14 bases lying between them. The DNA of the CDR3 is TGCGCCAGCAGCGAGGACGGCTCACGCTCCTACAATGAGCAGTTCTTC. Its translation: CASSEDGSRSYNEQFF.

This clonotype was picked up many times. The genes are TRBV7-9 and TRBJ2-3, with 7 bases identical to TRBD2. The CDR3 extends over 17 amino acids. Trimming took 3 bases from V and 3 from J; bases not matched to a gene: 12. CDR1 and CDR2 from the germline V gene are SEHNR and FQNEAQ (reference sequence). CDR3 DNA sequence: TGTGCCAGCAGCTTTTTAGGTGGGAGGGAGGGAACAGATACGCAGTATTTT. Protein product: CASSFLGGREGTDTQYF.

Many counts were recorded for this clonotype. The V gene is TRBV28, the J gene TRBJ1-2, with 8 bases matching TRBD1. Germline CDR1 is MDHEN and CDR2 is SYDVKM. V trimming: 7 bases; J trimming: 3 bases; junction bases outside the gene matches: 13. This CDR3 is built from 16 residues. CDR3: CASTNQGTGGDYGYTF. The CDR3 DNA reads as TGTGCCAGCACCAACCAGGGCACAGGGGGGGACTATGGCTACACCTTC.

This clonotype appeared a few times. The chain joins TRBV14 to TRBJ2-1, with TRBD1 matching over 7 bases. J gave up 9 bases and V 5 bases, and 13 bases lay outside the gene matches. Germline V lookup: CDR1 SGHDN, CDR2 FVKESK. This CDR3 is 15 amino acids long. The CDR3 DNA sequence: TGTGCCAGCAGCGTTTCTAGGACAGGAGTGATTGAGCAGTTCTTC. Its protein is CASSVSRTGVIEQFF.